A selection of T cell receptor beta chains follows, all from one sample in a study of blood T cells in healthy people across ages. TCRdb reprocessed the 5' RACE reads with MiXCR, giving one entry per CDR3 protein. The sample contains roughly 2 million distinct CDR3 sequences, just under 50% of which appear only once. The sequenced sample was blood. The receptors were sampled from a woman aged 40-49 years in good health. The CDR3 runs from the conserved cysteine through the conserved F or W. The size field is filled for only some rows; it gives once, few, many or a size class.

v_gene	j_gene	abundance	CDR3aa
TRBV7-3	TRBJ2-5	NA	CASSLIGRGSPIQETQYF
TRBV5-1	TRBJ2-7	NA	CASSSGLAGTNEQYF
TRBV7-2	TRBJ2-7	NA	CASSNTRLPYEQYF
TRBV20-1	TRBJ2-1	NA	CSVRSGSYNEQFF
TRBV6-1	TRBJ2-3	NA	CASREGGSQYF
TRBV6-5	TRBJ2-7	NA	CASRQKGEQYF
TRBV5-1	TRBJ2-5	NA	CASEAEGRETQYF
TRBV7-8	TRBJ2-3	few	CASSRPLTGTDTQYF
TRBV4-1	TRBJ2-7	NA	CASSHGTERYF
TRBV7-9	TRBJ2-3	NA	CASSRLSSDTQYF
TRBV28	TRBJ2-1	once	CASSLNSPLSAGGNEQFF
TRBV12-5	TRBJ2-5	NA	CASGLGGYATQYF
TRBV6-5	TRBJ1-4	NA	CASRSTWKNEKLFF
TRBV6-2/TRBV6-3	TRBJ1-4	NA	CDPFLDRVIRIHEKLFF
TRBV12-3/TRBV12-4	TRBJ2-3	NA	CASTSSGVRTDTQYF
TRBV6-2/TRBV6-3	TRBJ2-3	NA	CASTPGTSGFTDTQYF
TRBV15	TRBJ2-4	many	CATSREASIQYF
TRBV3-1	TRBJ2-5	NA	CASSQVGSSYNEQYF
TRBV6-5	TRBJ2-5	once	CASSYTSSGETQYF
TRBV4-2	TRBJ1-2	NA	CTSSQAGVSEGYTF
TRBV25-1	TRBJ1-1	NA	CASSASRLGGVSTEAFF
TRBV7-3	TRBJ2-1	NA	CASSLMAGDYNEQFF
TRBV6-5	TRBJ2-3	few	CASSDGGLDTQYF
TRBV20-1	TRBJ1-2	NA	CSARALGTSNYGYTF
TRBV10-3	TRBJ2-6	many	CAISESPGQGTLSGANVLTF
TRBV6-2/TRBV6-3	TRBJ2-7	NA	CASRLAGAIYEQYF
TRBV10-3	TRBJ2-3	few	CAISESGTSGDTDTQYF
TRBV7-9	TRBJ2-1	NA	CASSLFPPASYPEQFF
TRBV6-6	TRBJ2-7	few	CASRNGGITYEQYF
TRBV7-9	TRBJ1-2	NA	CASSSKGQPPNYGYTF